Following are 9 T cell receptor beta chains from one sample sequenced in a study of PD-L1 blockade in urothelial cancer. Libraries were prepared by immunoSEQ multiplex PCR; TCRdb keeps only in-frame clonotypes and omits some of them. The sample yields about 52,000 clones, approximately 77% seen once. This sample comprised PBMCs, obtained around atezolizumab (anti-PD-L1) treatment. Every receptor here comes from a man in his 70s with urothelial cancer.

The chain is built from TRBV4-2 and TRBJ2-2, with D possibly TRBD2 on 5 matching bases. Germline loops: CDR1 LGHNA, CDR2 YNFKEQ. The CDR3 covers 14 residues. V dropped 0 bases and J dropped 5 bases, with 7 bases sitting between them. CDR3 nucleotide sequence: TGTGCCAGCAGCCAAGATCGGGGAACCGGGGAGCTGTTTTTT. Translated, it gives CASSQDRGTGELFF.

This chain links TRBV4-2 with TRBJ2-5, with 7 nucleotides matching TRBD1. This CDR3 spans 14 amino acids. V trimming: 4 bases; J trimming: 1 base; junction bases outside the gene matches: 3. The germline gives CDR1 LGHNA, CDR2 YNFKEQ. The CDR3 DNA reads TGTGCCAGCAGCCGCCGACAGGGCCAAGAGACCCAGTACTTC. Its translation is CASSRRQGQETQYF.

Ten or more counts support this clone. The rearrangement uses TRBV7-9 and TRBJ2-3; no definite D call. The CDR3 sequence is 11 residues long. Looked up from germline, CDR1 is SEHNR and CDR2 is FQNEAQ (reference sequence). V lost 1 base, J lost 8 bases, and 4 bases lay in between. CDR3 DNA: TGTGCCAGCAGCTTAGTCGGTACGCAGTATTTT. Amino acid sequence: CASSLVGTQYF. Variable domain in full (rest from reference TRBV7-9 and TRBJ2-3): DTGVSQNPRHKITKRGQNVTFRCDPISEHNRLYWYRQTLGQGPEFLTYFQNEAQLEKSRLLSDRFSAERPKGSFSTLEIQRTEQGDSAMYLCASSLVGTQYFGPGTRLTVL.

The genes are TRBV2 and TRBJ2-7; TRBD1 agrees at 9 bases. V was pared by 7 bases and J by 5 bases, with 6 bases of the junction left unmatched. The CDR3 totals 13 residues. From germline, CDR1 is SNHLY and CDR2 FYNNEI. For the CDR3, the DNA is TGTGCCAGCAACCGGGACAGGGAGAACGAGCAGTACTTC. Amino acid sequence: CASNRDRENEQYF.

A single count supports this clone. The V and J genes are TRBV7-3 and TRBJ2-1; TRBD1 aligns across 9 bases. CDR1 is SGHTA and CDR2 is FQGTGA in the germline V gene. The V gene end was trimmed by 4 bases and the J gene end by 7 bases; junction bases not matched to a gene: 8. The CDR3 totals 15 residues. CDR3 DNA: TGTGCCAGCAGCTACGGGACAGGGTTGGGGAATGAGCAGTTCTTC. Residues: CASSYGTGLGNEQFF.

The J gene is TRBJ2-3, the V gene TRBV5-1; 8 nucleotides match TRBD2. CDR3 size: 16 residues. Germline V gene lookup returns CDR1 SGHRS and CDR2 YFSETQ. The junction had 10 bases not matched to a gene; V was cut back by 1 base and J by 6 bases. The CDR3 here is CASSLTLAGSGDTQYF. The DNA of the CDR3 is TGCGCCAGCAGCTTGACTTTAGCGGGATCTGGGGATACGCAGTATTTT.

The V and J genes are TRBV5-1 and TRBJ2-3, with a tentative D call TRBD1 (5 bases). Trimming pared 0 bases from V and 4 bases from J, leaving 9 bases between. Germline assignment: CDR1 SGHRS and CDR2 YFSETQ. This CDR3 is built from 14 residues. CDR3 sequence: CASSLEAGSDTQYF. The CDR3 DNA reads TGCGCCAGCAGCTTGGAAGCAGGGTCAGATACGCAGTATTTT.

This chain uses TRBV7-6 with TRBJ1-2; D is unclear. CDR3 length: 13 residues. Trimming cost V 3 bases and J 6 bases, with 11 bases left between them. CDR1 SGHVS and CDR2 FNYEAQ come from the germline V gene. The CDR3 loop is CASSFLSQDGYTF. The DNA of the CDR3 is TGTGCCAGCAGCTTCCTGTCGCAGGATGGCTACACCTTC. The full variable domain, in which reference TRBV7-6 and TRBJ1-2 provide the parts outside the CDR3, is GAGVSQSPRYKVTKRGQDVALRCDPISGHVSLYWYRQALGQGPEFLTYFNYEAQQDKSGLPNDRFSAERPEGSISTLTIQRTEQRDSAMYRCASSFLSQDGYTFGSGTRLTVV.

CDR3 in amino acids: CASKIGRANTEAFF. For the CDR3, the DNA is TGTGCCAGTAAAATTGGCAGGGCCAACACTGAAGCTTTCTTT. The chain couples TRBV19 to TRBJ1-1, with a possible D match to TRBD1 (5 bases). The CDR3 has 14 residues. Germline CDR1 and CDR2: LNHDA and SQIVND (reference sequence). With 7 bases removed from V and 2 bases from J, the gap between germline ends came to 14 bases. Together with reference TRBV19 and TRBJ1-1, the CDR3 gives the full variable domain: DGGITQSPKYLFRKEGQNVTLSCEQNLNHDAMYWYRQDPGQGLRLIYYSQIVNDFQKGDIAEGYSVSREKKESFPLTVTSAQKNPTAFYLCASKIGRANTEAFFGQGTRLTVV.